This is a list of T cell receptor beta chains from one sample in a study of T-cell memory formation after mild COVID-19. From the 5' RACE reads, TCRdb called clonotypes with MiXCR, one entry per CDR3 protein. The sample shows 350,000 to 400,000 distinct CDR3 sequences, 20% to 25% of them seen only once. The sequenced sample consisted of PBMCs or a T cell subset sorted from them (not recorded which). Receptors were obtained from an adult woman who had mild COVID-19 (a few samples of this study predate the infection). Cell type and time point are not known. Each CDR3 is given with its conserved first and last residue. A D gene is named only where the DNA matches it firmly. The size field is filled for only some rows; it gives once, few, many or a size class.

few	TRBD2	TRBV5-3	TRBJ2-1	TGTGCCAGAATGTCACCGATGGGACTAGCCCTCAATGAGCAGTTCTTC	CARMSPMGLALNEQFF
.	.	TRBV6-6	TRBJ1-6	TGTGCCAGCAGTTACGCCACGGGACGTCTTAATTCACCCCTCCACTTT	CASSYATGRLNSPLHF
few	TRBD2	TRBV2	TRBJ2-5	TGTGCCAGCAAAAGCGGGGGGCCACAAGAGACCCAGTACTTC	CASKSGGPQETQYF
few	.	TRBV4-3	TRBJ2-7	TGCGCCAGCAGCCGCCAGAAGGAGGCGAGCTCCTACGAGCAGTACTTC	CASSRQKEASSYEQYF
.	.	TRBV10-3	TRBJ2-1	TGTGCCATCAGTGAGTCGAAGGTCAGGGGTTGGGATGAGCAGTTCTTC	CAISESKVRGWDEQFF
.	.	TRBV24-1	TRBJ1-5	TGTGCCACCAGTGATTCGGGACGGACTAGCAATCAGCCCCAGCATTTT	CATSDSGRTSNQPQHF
.	.	TRBV19	TRBJ2-3	TGTGCCAGTAGTATAGGCCTCTCAGATACGCAGTATTTT	CASSIGLSDTQYF
.	.	TRBV5-1	TRBJ1-5	TGCGCCAGCAGCTTGGGGGGTCTCCAGCCCCAGCATTTT	CASSLGGLQPQHF
few	.	TRBV27	TRBJ2-1	TGTGCCAGCAGTCGGGACTTTAGCTCCTACAATGAGCAGTTCTTC	CASSRDFSSYNEQFF
few	.	TRBV13	TRBJ2-7	TGTGCCAGCAGCTTAGGGGGTTTCGCGATAGGGGAGCAGTACTTC	CASSLGGFAIGEQYF
.	.	TRBV5-4	TRBJ2-1	TGTGCCACCTCGGAGTCGAACAATGAGCAGTTCTTC	CATSESNNEQFF
few	TRBD2	TRBV10-3	TRBJ2-3	TGTGCCACCAAAGAGACTAGCGGGAGAATTGGCACAGATACGCAGTATTTT	CATKETSGRIGTDTQYF
many	.	TRBV6-5	TRBJ2-7	TGTGCCAGCAGTTATGGAAAGGGGCCCCTGGAGCAGTACTTC	CASSYGKGPLEQYF
.	.	TRBV6-2/TRBV6-3	TRBJ2-1	TGTGCCAGCATCCCGGAGGGCCTCCCCGCTCGGGAGCAGTTCTTC	CASIPEGLPAREQFF
.	.	TRBV7-6	TRBJ2-1	TGTGCCAGCAGCTCCCCAAGCCACAGCTCCTACAATGAGCAGTTCTTC	CASSSPSHSSYNEQFF
.	.	TRBV9	TRBJ2-7	TGTGCCAGCAGCGTGACACCCTCCTACGAGCAGTACTTC	CASSVTPSYEQYF
.	TRBD2	TRBV7-9	TRBJ2-1	TGTGCCAGCAGCCGCCTTGCTCGGACTAGCTTCGACTACAATGAGCAGTTCTTC	CASSRLARTSFDYNEQFF
few	.	TRBV7-8	TRBJ2-1	TGTGCCAGCAGCTTAGGTCCGGGGCCGGGAGAGCAGTTCTTC	CASSLGPGPGEQFF
few	.	TRBV18	TRBJ1-2	TGTGCCAGCTCACCACCTGGGACCCCCCACTATGGCTACACCTTC	CASSPPGTPHYGYTF
few	TRBD2	TRBV6-5	TRBJ2-7	TGTGCCAGCAAGGTGGGGACTAGCGGGGACGAGCAGTACTTC	CASKVGTSGDEQYF
.	TRBD1	TRBV20-1	TRBJ2-7	TGCAGTGCTAGAGCCGGGACAGGGTGGGACTACGAGCAGTACTTC	CSARAGTGWDYEQYF
many	TRBD1	TRBV5-1	TRBJ2-5	TGCGCCAGCAGCTTGGGGACAGGGTTGCAAGAGACCCAGTACTTC	CASSLGTGLQETQYF
.	TRBD2	TRBV25-1	TRBJ2-1	TGTGCCAGCAGTGAAGCTTTAGCGGGAGCGAATGAGCAGTTCTTC	CASSEALAGANEQFF
many	TRBD2	TRBV19	TRBJ2-1	TGTGCCAGTAGTATAGCGGCTAGCGGGGTCTACAATGAGCAGTTCTTC	CASSIAASGVYNEQFF
few	TRBD2	TRBV7-2	TRBJ2-1	TGTGCCAGCAGCTTAGACGGGAGGGCCCTCCATTGG	CASSLDGRALHW
.	.	TRBV7-3	TRBJ2-2	TGTGCCAGCACCCCCACTCGCCCTGAATGGGGCACCGGGGAGCTGTTTTTT	CASTPTRPEWGTGELFF
few	TRBD2	TRBV18	TRBJ2-7	TGTGCCAGCTCACTGGGACTAGCTTGGGAGTACTTC	CASSLGLAWEYF
.	.	TRBV30	TRBJ1-2	TGTGCCTGGAGCGGTGGGGCAGGGGAAGGCTACACCTTC	CAWSGGAGEGYTF
once	.	TRBV24-1	TRBJ2-3	TGTGCCACCAGGGGGACAGATACGCAGTATTTT	CATRGTDTQYF
.	.	TRBV6-1	TRBJ1-1	TGTGCCAGCAGCAGCGTGGTCGTGGTAGCTTTCTTT	CASSSVVVVAFF
.	.	TRBV6-5	TRBJ1-2	TGTGCCAGTAGCCCGAAGGGACTGTCCATTTATGGCTACACCTTC	CASSPKGLSIYGYTF
once	.	TRBV12-3/TRBV12-4	TRBJ2-7	TGTGCCAGCAAGGGCAGGGAGTACGAGCAGTACTTC	CASKGREYEQYF
.	.	TRBV5-6	TRBJ2-5	TGTGCCAGCAGCTACGGACGGAGAGAGGAAGAGACCCAGTACTTC	CASSYGRREEETQYF
few	TRBD2	TRBV9	TRBJ2-1	TGTGCCAGCAGCGTAGCGGGGGGGTGGAATGAGCAGTTCTTC	CASSVAGGWNEQFF
.	TRBD2	TRBV19	TRBJ2-4	TGTGCCAGTAGTATGGGCGGGAGAGTCAAAAACATTCAGTACTTC	CASSMGGRVKNIQYF
.	.	TRBV28	TRBJ2-4	TGTGCCAGCAGTTTTGAGGCCAAAAACATTCAGTACTTC	CASSFEAKNIQYF
few	.	TRBV12-3/TRBV12-4	TRBJ1-3	TGTGCCAGCTCGTCTACCCCCTGGCAGGGTGCTGGAAACACCATATATTTT	CASSSTPWQGAGNTIYF
few	.	TRBV11-1	TRBJ2-1	TGTGCCAGCACCCTTACCACGTACAATGAGCAGTTCTTC	CASTLTTYNEQFF
.	.	TRBV12-3/TRBV12-4	TRBJ1-1	TGTGCCACCTCCCCAGGGTCCACTGAAGCTTTCTTT	CATSPGSTEAFF
few	.	TRBV24-1	TRBJ2-1	TGTGCCACCAGTGATCCGAGACAGGCCCCCGGTGAGCAGTTCTTC	CATSDPRQAPGEQFF
.	TRBD1	TRBV7-8	TRBJ1-4	TGTGCCAGCAGCTTGGGACAGGGGGTAATAGAAAAACTGTTTTTT	CASSLGQGVIEKLFF
many	.	TRBV15	TRBJ2-2	TGTGCCACCAGCAGAGGGCCAGAACCGAACACCGGGGAGCTGTTTTTT	CATSRGPEPNTGELFF
many	.	TRBV5-6	TRBJ2-3	TGTGCCAGCAGCCGACGGGCACAAGATACGCAGTATTTT	CASSRRAQDTQYF
.	TRBD2	TRBV7-3	TRBJ2-3	TGTGCCAGCAGCTCGGGAGGGGCGGCAGATACGCAGTATTTT	CASSSGGAADTQYF
few	TRBD2	TRBV9	TRBJ2-2	TGTGCCAGCAGCGCCTGGGGGAGCGGGGCGAACACCGGGGAGCTGTTTTTT	CASSAWGSGANTGELFF
.	.	TRBV29-1	TRBJ1-1	TGTGGGATCAGGGAAACTCACACTGAAGCTTTCTTT	CGIRETHTEAFF
.	.	TRBV30	TRBJ1-1	TGTGCCTGGACACCTAGGGGGAACACTGAAGCTTTCTTT	CAWTPRGNTEAFF
.	TRBD1	TRBV4-1	TRBJ2-7	TGCGCCAGCAGCCAAGAAGCAGGGGGCGAGCAGTACTTC	CASSQEAGGEQYF
.	TRBD1	TRBV24-1	TRBJ1-1	TGTGCCACCAGTGAATCGGACAGGGACCGCACTGAAGCTTTCTTT	CATSESDRDRTEAFF
.	TRBD1	TRBV24-1	TRBJ2-1	TGTGCCACCGAACGGGCAGACAGGGGGCGAAGGAATGAGCAGTTCTTC	CATERADRGRRNEQFF
few	TRBD1	TRBV9	TRBJ1-5	TGTGCCAGCAGCGTCGGGACAGGGGGCGGTCAGCCCCAGCATTTT	CASSVGTGGGQPQHF
.	.	TRBV6-2/TRBV6-3	TRBJ2-3	TGTGCCAGCAGTTACCCCAGGGCCCATACGCAGTATTTT	CASSYPRAHTQYF
.	.	TRBV7-6	TRBJ2-2	TGTGCCAGCAGCTTTAGAATGACGGGACACCACACCGGGGAGCTGTTTTTT	CASSFRMTGHHTGELFF
few	TRBD2	TRBV5-1	TRBJ2-3	TGCGCCAGCAGCTTATTCGCGGGGGTTGATACGCAGTATTTT	CASSLFAGVDTQYF
few	.	TRBV5-6	TRBJ1-2	TGTGCCAGCACCATGGAGAGGGATTCCTATGGCTACACCTTC	CASTMERDSYGYTF
few	.	TRBV5-1	TRBJ2-3	TGCGCCAGCAGCCCACCGTCCGCAGGGCAAACAGATACGCAGTATTTT	CASSPPSAGQTDTQYF
.	.	TRBV7-2	TRBJ1-6	TGTGCCAGCAGCTCCGTGGGGTCACCCCTCCACTTT	CASSSVGSPLHF